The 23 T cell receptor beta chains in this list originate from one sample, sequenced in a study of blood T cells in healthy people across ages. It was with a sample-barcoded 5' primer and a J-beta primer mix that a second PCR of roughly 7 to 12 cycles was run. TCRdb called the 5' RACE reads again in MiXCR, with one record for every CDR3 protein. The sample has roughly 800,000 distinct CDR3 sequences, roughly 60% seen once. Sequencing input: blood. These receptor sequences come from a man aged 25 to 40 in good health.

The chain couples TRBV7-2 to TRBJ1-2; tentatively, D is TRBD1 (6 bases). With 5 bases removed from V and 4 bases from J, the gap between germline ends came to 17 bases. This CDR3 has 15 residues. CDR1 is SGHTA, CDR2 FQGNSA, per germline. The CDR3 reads CASSISVETGYGYTF. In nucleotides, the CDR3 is TGTGCCAGCAGCATCTCCGTTGAGACAGGCTATGGCTACACCTTC.

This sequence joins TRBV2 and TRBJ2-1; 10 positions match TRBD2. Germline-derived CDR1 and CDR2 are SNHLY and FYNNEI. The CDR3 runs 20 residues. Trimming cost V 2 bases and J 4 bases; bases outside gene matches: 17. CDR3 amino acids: CASSERASGSVMPLYNEQFF. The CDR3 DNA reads TGTGCCAGCAGTGAAAGGGCTAGCGGGAGTGTAATGCCACTGTACAATGAGCAGTTCTTC. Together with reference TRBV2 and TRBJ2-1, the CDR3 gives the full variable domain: EPEVTQTPSHQVTQMGQEVILRCVPISNHLYFYWYRQILGQKVEFLVSFYNNEISEKSEIFDDQFSVERPDGSNFTLKIRSTKLEDSAMYFCASSERASGSVMPLYNEQFFGPGTRLTVL.

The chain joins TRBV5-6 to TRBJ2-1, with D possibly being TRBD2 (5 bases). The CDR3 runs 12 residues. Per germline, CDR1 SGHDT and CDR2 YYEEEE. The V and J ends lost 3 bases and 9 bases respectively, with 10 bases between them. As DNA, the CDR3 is TGTGCCAGCAGCTCCGGGAAGGGTGAGCAGTTCTTC. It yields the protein CASSSGKGEQFF.

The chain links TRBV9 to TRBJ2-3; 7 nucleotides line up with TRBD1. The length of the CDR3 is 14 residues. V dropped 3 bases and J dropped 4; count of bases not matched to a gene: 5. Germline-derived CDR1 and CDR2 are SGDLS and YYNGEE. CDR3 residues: CASSADRAPDTQYF. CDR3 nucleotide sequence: TGTGCCAGCAGCGCAGACAGGGCCCCAGATACGCAGTATTTT.

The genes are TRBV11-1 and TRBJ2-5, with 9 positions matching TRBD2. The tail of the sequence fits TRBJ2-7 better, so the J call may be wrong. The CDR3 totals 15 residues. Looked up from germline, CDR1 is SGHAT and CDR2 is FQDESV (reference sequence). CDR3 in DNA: TGTGCCAGCAGCTTATCAATAGCGGGAGCAAACGAGCAGTACTTC. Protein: CASSLSIAGANEQYF.

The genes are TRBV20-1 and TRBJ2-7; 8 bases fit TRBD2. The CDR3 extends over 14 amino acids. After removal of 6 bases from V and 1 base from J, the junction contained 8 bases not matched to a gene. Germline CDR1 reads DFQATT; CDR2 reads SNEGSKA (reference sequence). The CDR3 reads CSAKTSATSYEQYF. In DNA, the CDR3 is TGCAGTGCCAAGACTAGCGCGACTTCCTACGAGCAGTACTTC.

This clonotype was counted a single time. This CDR3 reads CASSERTGGGEQYF. In nucleotides, the CDR3 is TGTGCCAGCAGTGAACGAACAGGGGGAGGCGAGCAGTACTTC. This sequence joins TRBV6-1 and TRBJ2-7; 8 bases align to TRBD1. V trimming: 2 bases; J trimming: 6 bases; junction bases outside the gene matches: 6. This CDR3 comprises 14 residues. CDR1 is MNHNS, CDR2 SASEGT, per germline.

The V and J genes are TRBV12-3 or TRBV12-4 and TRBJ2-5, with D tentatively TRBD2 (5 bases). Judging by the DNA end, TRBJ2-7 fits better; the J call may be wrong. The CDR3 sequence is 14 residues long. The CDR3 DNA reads TGTGCCACCACCATAACCGGGATAAAGGGCGAGCAGTACTTC. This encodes CATTITGIKGEQYF.

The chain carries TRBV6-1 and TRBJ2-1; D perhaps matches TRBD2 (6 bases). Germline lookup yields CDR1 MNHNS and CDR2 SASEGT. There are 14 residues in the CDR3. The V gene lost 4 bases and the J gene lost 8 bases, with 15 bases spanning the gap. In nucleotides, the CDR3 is TGTGCCAGCAGTGGGCCAGGGACTTTCTATGAGCAGTTCTTC. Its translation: CASSGPGTFYEQFF.

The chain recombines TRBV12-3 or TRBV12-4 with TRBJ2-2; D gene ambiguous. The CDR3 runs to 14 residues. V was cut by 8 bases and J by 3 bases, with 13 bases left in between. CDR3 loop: CASGILLDTGELFF. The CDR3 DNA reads TGTGCCAGCGGTATCCTACTGGACACCGGGGAGCTGTTTTTT.

As DNA, the CDR3 is TGTGCCAGCGGCGGGGGGACCAACACCGGGGAGCTGTTTTTT. It encodes CASGGGTNTGELFF. The V and J genes are TRBV5-5 and TRBJ2-2, with 8 bases matching TRBD2. V shed 7 bases and J 2 bases; nucleotides not matched to a gene: 4. Germline V CDR1 and CDR2: SGHKS, YYEKEE (reference sequence). The CDR3 consists of 14 residues.

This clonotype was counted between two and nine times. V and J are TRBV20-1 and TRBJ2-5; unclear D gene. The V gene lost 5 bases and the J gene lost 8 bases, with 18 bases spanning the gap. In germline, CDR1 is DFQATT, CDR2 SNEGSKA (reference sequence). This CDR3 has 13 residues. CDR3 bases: TGCAGTGCTTCATTAGGGTATTCGGGTACCCAGTACTTC. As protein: CSASLGYSGTQYF.

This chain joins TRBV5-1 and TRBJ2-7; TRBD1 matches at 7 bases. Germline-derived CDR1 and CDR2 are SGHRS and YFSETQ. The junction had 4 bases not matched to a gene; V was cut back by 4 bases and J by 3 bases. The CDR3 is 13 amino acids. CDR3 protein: CASSEDRFYEQYF. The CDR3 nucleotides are TGCGCCAGCAGCGAGGACAGGTTCTACGAGCAGTACTTC.

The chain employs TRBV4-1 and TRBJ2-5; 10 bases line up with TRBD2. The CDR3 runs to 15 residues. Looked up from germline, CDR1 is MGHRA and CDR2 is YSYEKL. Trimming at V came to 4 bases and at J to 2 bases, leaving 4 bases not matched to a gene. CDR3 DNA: TGCGCCAGCAGCCCCGGGACTAGCGATCAAGAGACCCAGTACTTC. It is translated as CASSPGTSDQETQYF.

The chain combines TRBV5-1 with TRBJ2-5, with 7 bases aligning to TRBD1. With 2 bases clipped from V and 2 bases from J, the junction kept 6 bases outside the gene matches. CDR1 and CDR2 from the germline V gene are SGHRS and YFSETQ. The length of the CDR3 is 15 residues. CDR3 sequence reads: CASSFQGEPQETQYF. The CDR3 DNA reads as TGCGCCAGCAGCTTCCAGGGGGAACCGCAAGAGACCCAGTACTTC.

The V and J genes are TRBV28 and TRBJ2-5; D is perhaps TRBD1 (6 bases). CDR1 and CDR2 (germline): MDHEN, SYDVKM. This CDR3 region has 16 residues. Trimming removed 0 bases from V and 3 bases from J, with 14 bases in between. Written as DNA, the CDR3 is TGTGCCAGCAGTTTATGGTCGGCAGGGGAGAAAGAGACCCAGTACTTC. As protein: CASSLWSAGEKETQYF.

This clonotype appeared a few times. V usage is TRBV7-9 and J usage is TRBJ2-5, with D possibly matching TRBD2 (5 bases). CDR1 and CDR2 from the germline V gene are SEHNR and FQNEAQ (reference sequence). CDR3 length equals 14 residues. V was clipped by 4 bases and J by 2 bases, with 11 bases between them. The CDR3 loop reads CASSWRTDQETQYF. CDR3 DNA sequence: TGTGCCAGCAGCTGGAGGACGGATCAAGAGACCCAGTACTTC.

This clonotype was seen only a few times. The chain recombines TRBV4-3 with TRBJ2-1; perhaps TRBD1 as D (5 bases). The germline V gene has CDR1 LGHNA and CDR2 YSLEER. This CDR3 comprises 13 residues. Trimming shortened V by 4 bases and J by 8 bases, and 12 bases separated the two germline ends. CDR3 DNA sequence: TGCGCCAGCAGCCGAAGGGGATGGCATGAGCAGTTCTTC. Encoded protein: CASSRRGWHEQFF.

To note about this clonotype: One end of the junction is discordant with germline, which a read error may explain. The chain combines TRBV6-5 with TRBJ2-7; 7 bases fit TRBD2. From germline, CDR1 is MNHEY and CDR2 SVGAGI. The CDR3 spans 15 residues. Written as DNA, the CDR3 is TGTGCCAACAGTTACTGGGCGGGAGTGAACTACGAGCAGTACTTC. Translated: CANSYWAGVNYEQYF.

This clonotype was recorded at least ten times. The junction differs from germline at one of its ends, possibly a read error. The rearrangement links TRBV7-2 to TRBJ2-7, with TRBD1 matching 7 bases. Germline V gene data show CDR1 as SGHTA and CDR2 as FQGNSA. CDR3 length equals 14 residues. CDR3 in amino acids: CASSPRTGPYEQYF. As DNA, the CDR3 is TGCGCCAGCAGCCCAAGGACAGGTCCCTACGAGCAGTACTTC.

CDR3 bases: TGTGCCAGCAGCTTAGAAGGGACTAGTACGAGGCTTTGGTTCTTC. Translation: CASSLEGTSTRLWFF. The gene calls are TRBV7-2 and TRBJ2-1, with 8 nucleotides matching TRBD2. Trimming cost V 1 base and J 15 bases; bases outside gene matches: 14. The CDR3 runs to 15 residues. CDR1 is SGHTA, CDR2 FQGNSA, per germline.

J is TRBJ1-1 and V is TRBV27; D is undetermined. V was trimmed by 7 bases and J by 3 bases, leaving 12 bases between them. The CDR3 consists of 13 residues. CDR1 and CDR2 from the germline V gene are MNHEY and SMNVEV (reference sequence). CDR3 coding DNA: TGTGCCAGCAAAAGACGGGAGGACACTGAAGCTTTCTTT. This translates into CASKRREDTEAFF.

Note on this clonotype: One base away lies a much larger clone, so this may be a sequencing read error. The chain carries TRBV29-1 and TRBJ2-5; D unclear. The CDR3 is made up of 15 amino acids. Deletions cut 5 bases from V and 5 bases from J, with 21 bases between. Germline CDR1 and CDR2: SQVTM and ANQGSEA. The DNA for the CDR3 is TGCAGCGTTAGGGTCGGCGGCATCGAGAGGGAGACCCAGTACTTC. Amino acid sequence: CSVRVGGIERETQYF.